What follows are 18 T cell receptor beta chains derived from one specimen sequenced in a study of blood T cell dynamics during melanoma immunotherapy. Profiled with immunoSEQ multiplex PCR; TCRdb holds only in-frame clones, not every one. Among about 15,000 clones listed, around 85% were seen once. Time point specified: pre-treatment baseline. The sequences come from blood, collected from a patient treated with checkpoint blockade. Source of these receptors: a human donor with melanoma.

The chain couples TRBV11-3 to TRBJ1-5; D possibly corresponds to TRBD1 (5 bases). V was clipped by 5 bases and J by 3 bases, with 14 bases between them. The CDR3 is 15 residues long. Germline CDR1 reads SGHNT; CDR2 reads YENEEA. CDR3 in amino acids: CASSRRGLANQPQHF. CDR3 sequence (DNA): TGTGCCAGCAGCCGACGGGGCCTCGCCAATCAGCCCCAGCATTTT. The complete variable domain, with remaining parts taken from reference TRBV11-3 and TRBJ1-5, reads EAGVVQSPRYKIIEKKQPVAFWCNPISGHNTLYWYLQNLGQGPELLIRYENEEAVDDSQLPKDRFSAERLKGVDSTLKIQPAELGDSAVYLCASSRRGLANQPQHFGDGTRLSIL.

This clone was detected a few times. The chain has TRBV5-4 and TRBJ2-2; D remains ambiguous. The CDR3 covers 13 residues. The V end lost 0 bases, the J end lost 7 bases, and 7 bases lay between the germline ends. The germline CDR1 and CDR2 sequences are SGHNT and YYREEE (reference sequence). Here the CDR3 DNA reads TGTGCCAGCAGCTTGGCCCCGGGCGGGGAGCTGTTTTTT. Its translation is CASSLAPGGELFF. Full variable domain (outside the CDR3, taken from reference TRBV5-4 and TRBJ2-2): ETGVTQSPTHLIKTRGQQVTLRCSSQSGHNTVSWYQQALGQGPQFIFQYYREEENGRGNFPPRFSGLQFPNYSSELNVNALELDDSALYLCASSLAPGGELFFGEGSRLTVL.

This sequence joins TRBV5-5 and TRBJ2-2; TRBD1 matches at 7 bases. Germline V gene data show CDR1 as SGHKS and CDR2 as YYEKEE (reference sequence). The CDR3 contains 13 residues. The ends lost 4 bases at V and 6 bases at J; junction bases unmatched: 3. The chain's CDR3 is CASSIGTAGELFF. In nucleotides, the CDR3 is TGTGCCAGCAGCATTGGGACAGCCGGGGAGCTGTTTTTT.

This chain connects TRBV5-1 to TRBJ2-7; the match to TRBD2 covers 11 bases. J lost 3 bases, V lost 4 bases, and 3 bases had no gene match. Per germline, CDR1 SGHRS and CDR2 YFSETQ. The CDR3 sequence is 14 residues long. The CDR3 protein is CASSLTSGGYEQYF. The CDR3 DNA reads TGCGCCAGCAGCCTTACTAGCGGGGGCTACGAGCAGTACTTC.

The chain joins TRBV7-3 to TRBJ2-1; a possible D gene is TRBD2 (6 bases). V gave up 4 bases and J gave up 0 bases, with 16 bases separating them. CDR3 length: 17 amino acids. Germline V gene sequence: CDR1 SGHTA, CDR2 FQGTGA. This chain's CDR3 is CASSSTLAQFSYNEQFF. As DNA, the CDR3 is TGTGCCAGCAGCTCCACACTAGCCCAGTTCTCCTACAATGAGCAGTTCTTC. Using reference TRBV7-3 and TRBJ2-1 for the parts outside the CDR3, the full variable domain is GAGVSQTPSNKVTEKGKYVELRCDPISGHTALYWYRQSLGQGPEFLIYFQGTGAADDSGLPNDRFFAVRPEGSVSTLKIQRTERGDSAVYLCASSSTLAQFSYNEQFFGPGTRLTVL.

The chain links TRBV5-4 to TRBJ1-1; D not certain. The ends were cut back, 2 bases at V and 1 base at J, with 9 bases in the middle. The CDR3 consists of 14 residues. Germline-derived CDR1 and CDR2 are SGHNT and YYREEE (reference sequence). The CDR3 protein is CASSLSWGNTEAFF. The CDR3 nucleotides are TGTGCCAGCAGCTTATCATGGGGGAACACTGAAGCTTTCTTT.

The J gene is TRBJ2-1, the V gene TRBV21-1; the tabulated D call, TRBD1, remains unverified against the DNA. TRBV21-1 is given as a pseudogene. The CDR3 runs 15 residues. This chain's CDR3 is CASSKRGSSYNEQFF. Written as DNA, the CDR3 is TGTGCCAGCAGCAAAAGGGGAAGCTCCTACAATGAGCAGTTCTTC.

This chain links TRBV4-1 with TRBJ2-5, with D unresolved. Germline CDR1 MGHRA, CDR2 YSYEKL. This CDR3 comprises 12 residues. Trimming took off 5 bases at V and 5 bases at J, with 9 bases between the two ends. The CDR3 nucleotides are TGCGCCAGCAGCAAGGAAAGGGAGACCCAGTACTTC. It specifies CASSKERETQYF.

The chain joins TRBV18 to TRBJ2-3; D gene uncertain. The germline gives CDR1 KGHSH, CDR2 LQKENI. V was clipped by 6 bases and J by 1 base, with 11 bases between them. CDR3 length: 14 amino acids. The CDR3, as DNA: TGTGCCAGCTCGATCTCGGTGGGCACAGATACGCAGTATTTT. Protein: CASSISVGTDTQYF.

The chain employs TRBV6-1 and TRBJ2-7; 7 positions agree with TRBD1. The junction had 10 bases not matched to a gene; V was cut back by 7 bases and J by 4 bases. CDR3 length equals 14 residues. Germline loops: CDR1 MNHNS, CDR2 SASEGT. CDR3 in amino acids: CASTRDSRVYEQYF. The CDR3 DNA sequence: TGTGCCAGCACCCGGGACAGCAGAGTTTACGAGCAGTACTTC.

V usage is TRBV7-6 and J usage is TRBJ2-2, with 8 bases identical to TRBD2. The V gene end was trimmed by 2 bases and the J gene end by 0 bases; junction bases not matched to a gene: 2. The CDR3 is made up of 16 amino acids. From germline, CDR1 is SGHVS and CDR2 FNYEAQ. The DNA for the CDR3 is TGTGCCAGCAGCTTACAAGCGGGGGCGAACACCGGGGAGCTGTTTTTT. Translated, it gives CASSLQAGANTGELFF.

The J gene is TRBJ2-5, the V gene TRBV2; D is possibly TRBD1 (5 bases). V lost 6 bases to trimming and J lost 4 bases, with 9 bases between them. CDR3 length: 12 amino acids. Germline lookup yields CDR1 SNHLY and CDR2 FYNNEI. CDR3 residues: CASSDSRETQYF. CDR3 DNA sequence: TGTGCCAGCAGCGACAGCAGAGAGACCCAGTACTTC.

The V gene is TRBV28, the J gene TRBJ1-5; weak D call: TRBD1 (6 bases). This CDR3 spans 14 amino acids. Looked up from germline, CDR1 is MDHEN and CDR2 is SYDVKM. Trimming left V 8 bases short and J 6 bases short, with 17 bases between. The DNA of the CDR3 is TGTGCCAGCGCTCTGGGGGCCAGCCGTCAGCCCCAGCATTTT. Encoded protein: CASALGASRQPQHF. Full variable domain (remainder filled in from reference TRBV28 and TRBJ1-5): DVKVTQSSRYLVKRTGEKVFLECVQDMDHENMFWYRQDPGLGLRLIYFSYDVKMKEKGDIPEGYSVSREKKERFSLILESASTNQTSMYLCASALGASRQPQHFGDGTRLSIL.

This sequence joins TRBV6-6 and TRBJ1-5; no firm D call. The CDR3 sequence is 13 residues long. Germline assignment: CDR1 MNHNY and CDR2 SVGAGI (reference sequence). V was shortened by 6 bases and J by 5 bases, with 11 bases between the two germline ends. This chain's CDR3 is CASSRGRDQPQHF. In DNA, the CDR3 is TGTGCCAGCAGCCGCGGACGCGATCAGCCCCAGCATTTT.

The chain employs TRBV7-9 and TRBJ2-5, with TRBD2 identical over 7 bases. After removal of 1 base from V and 5 bases from J, the junction contained 7 bases not matched to a gene. The CDR3 extends over 15 amino acids. Germline-derived CDR1 and CDR2 are SEHNR and FQNEAQ (reference sequence). The CDR3 bases are TGTGCCAGCAGCTTAGTTACCAGCGGGGAGGAGACCCAGTACTTC. This gives the protein CASSLVTSGEETQYF.

Comment on this clone: At one end the junction does not follow the germline gene, possibly because of a read error. This chain links TRBV4-1 with TRBJ2-7; TRBD2 aligns across 12 bases. The CDR3 has 15 residues. Germline V gene data show CDR1 as MGHRA and CDR2 as YSYEKL. The CDR3 spells CASSQSPTSGGISRF. The CDR3, as DNA: TGCGCCAGCAGCCAATCCCCGACTAGCGGGGGTATTTCTCGATTC.

CDR3 in amino acids: CASRRGTSTYEQYF. CDR3 coding DNA: TGTGCCAGCAGACGCGGGACTAGTACCTACGAGCAGTACTTC. This chain links TRBV5-6 with TRBJ2-7; 8 positions match TRBD2. Trimming removed 5 bases from V and 2 bases from J; junction bases left unmatched: 6. From germline, CDR1 is SGHDT and CDR2 YYEEEE. The CDR3 covers 14 residues.

V gene TRBV5-8 combines with J gene TRBJ2-2, with D possibly TRBD1 on 7 matching bases. Germline V gene data show CDR1 as SGHTS and CDR2 as YDEGEE. V lost 5 bases, J lost 5 bases, and 16 bases lay in between. CDR3 size: 15 residues. This chain's CDR3 is CASRQGGQGTGELFF. The DNA for the CDR3 is TGTGCCAGCAGGCAGGGGGGCCAAGGGACCGGGGAGCTGTTTTTT. The whole variable domain, filled in from reference TRBV5-8 and TRBJ2-2, reads EAGVTQSPTHLIKTRGQQATLRCSPISGHTSVYWYQQALGLGLQFLLWYDEGEERNRGNFPPRFSGRQFPNYSSELNVNALELEDSALYLCASRQGGQGTGELFFGEGSRLTVL.